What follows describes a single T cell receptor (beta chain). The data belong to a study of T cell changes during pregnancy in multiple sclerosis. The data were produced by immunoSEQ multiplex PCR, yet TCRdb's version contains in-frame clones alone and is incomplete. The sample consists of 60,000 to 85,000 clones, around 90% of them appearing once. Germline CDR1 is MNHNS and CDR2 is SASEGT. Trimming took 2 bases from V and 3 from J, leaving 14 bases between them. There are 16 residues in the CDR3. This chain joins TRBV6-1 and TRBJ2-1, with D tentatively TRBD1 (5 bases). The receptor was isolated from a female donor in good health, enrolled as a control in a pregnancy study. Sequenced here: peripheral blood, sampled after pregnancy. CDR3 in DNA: TGTGCCAGCAGTGAATTTAACGGACACTTCTACAATGAGCAGTTCTTC. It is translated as CASSEFNGHFYNEQFF.